Below, 23 T cell receptor beta chains from the same sample are listed, as sequenced in a study of cytomegalovirus exposure and HLA in healthy donors. Use of 60 Vbeta and 13 Jbeta primers characterized the PCR. TCRdb's table, derived via immunoSEQ multiplex PCR, lists solely in-frame clones and lacks some. The repertoire holds fewer than 250,000 clones, with around 80% as singletons. The sample taken for sequencing was PBMCs. Receptors were obtained from a male donor in good health and CMV-seronegative.

This chain connects TRBV4-2 to TRBJ2-5, with 9 nucleotides matching TRBD2. The J call may be faulty, since TRBJ2-7 better matches the DNA end. The germline CDR1 and CDR2 sequences are LGHNA and YNFKEQ. The CDR3 is 17 residues long. This CDR3 is CASSQVSRLAVSYEQYF. The CDR3 region has the DNA TGTGCCAGCAGCCAAGTCTCCCGACTAGCGGTCTCCTACGAGCAGTACTTC.

In regard to this clone: This sample includes further DNA sequences coding for the same CDR3. The V gene is TRBV9, the J gene TRBJ2-1, with 7 bases lining up with TRBD2. The CDR3 is made up of 15 amino acids. V dropped 2 bases and J dropped 4; count of bases not matched to a gene: 6. CDR1 and CDR2 (germline): SGDLS, YYNGEE. The CDR3 DNA is TGTGCCAGCAGCGTGGCGGGAGTAGGATACAATGAGCAGTTCTTC. Its protein product is CASSVAGVGYNEQFF.

This clone has just one count. Different DNA sequences within this sample yield the same CDR3. V and J are TRBV28 and TRBJ2-7; D possibly corresponds to TRBD1 (5 bases). V shed 6 bases and J shed 3 bases, with 9 bases lying between them. The CDR3 covers 12 residues. CDR1 is MDHEN, CDR2 SYDVKM, per germline. This CDR3 is CASSRDSYEQYF. CDR3 sequence (DNA): TGTGCCAGCAGCCGAGACAGCTACGAGCAGTACTTC.

A few counts support this clone. The V call is TRBV19, the J call TRBJ1-1; D unresolved. Germline CDR1 is LNHDA and CDR2 is SQIVND (reference sequence). The CDR3 is made up of 15 amino acids. The V and J ends lost 0 bases and 4 bases respectively, with 12 bases between them. The chain's CDR3 is CASSIDPSLGTEAFF. In nucleotides, the CDR3 is TGTGCCAGTAGTATAGATCCCTCCCTCGGCACTGAAGCTTTCTTT.

The CDR3 DNA reads TGTGCCAGCAGCTTTAGACTAGCGGGTAGGAGTGAGCAGTTCTTC. Translation: CASSFRLAGRSEQFF. The genes are TRBV7-3 and TRBJ2-1; TRBD2 agrees at 10 bases. The CDR3 loop spans 15 amino acids. Looked up from germline, CDR1 is SGHTA and CDR2 is FQGTGA. V lost 3 bases, J lost 9 bases, and 8 bases stayed unmatched.

CDR3 region: CASSVAEREGLNTGELFF. Here the CDR3 DNA reads TGTGCCAGCAGCGTAGCGGAGCGGGAGGGCCTGAACACCGGGGAGCTGTTTTTT. This chain links TRBV9 with TRBJ2-2; 10 positions agree with TRBD2. V dropped 0 bases and J dropped 1; count of bases not matched to a gene: 6. The germline V gene encodes CDR1 SGDLS and CDR2 YYNGEE. The CDR3 extends over 18 amino acids.

The CDR3 DNA is TGTGCCAGCAGTGAGTTGACAGGGGTTCGTTCTCGCGAGCAGTACTTC. Its translation is CASSELTGVRSREQYF. V usage is TRBV6-1 and J usage is TRBJ2-7; TRBD1 matches 8 bases. The trim removed 3 bases at V and 6 bases at J, leaving 13 bases unmatched. CDR3 size: 16 residues. CDR1 is MNHNS, CDR2 SASEGT, per germline.

This clone occurred once. This chain connects TRBV7-2 to TRBJ2-7; 7 bases align to TRBD1. CDR3 size: 16 residues. Germline V gene data show CDR1 as SGHTA and CDR2 as FQGNSA. J lost 3 bases, V lost 2 bases, and 10 bases had no gene match. The CDR3 coding sequence is TGTGCCAGCAGCTTAAGGGGACAGCAATCTTTCTACGAGCAGTACTTC. It codes for CASSLRGQQSFYEQYF.

The V call is TRBV2, the J call TRBJ2-5, with D possibly matching TRBD1 (5 bases). The J call may be wrong; the DNA end is better matched by TRBJ2-7. Germline V CDR1 and CDR2: SNHLY, FYNNEI. The length of the CDR3 is 14 residues. The CDR3 sequence: CASSEAPGLYEQYF. The DNA of the CDR3 is TGTGCCAGCAGTGAAGCTCCAGGGCTCTACGAGCAGTACTTC.

In DNA, the CDR3 is TGTGCCAGTAGTAATGGTGGGCAGGGTCACCGCTACGTCGAGCAGTACTTC. Translating it yields CASSNGGQGHRYVEQYF. V and J are TRBV19 and TRBJ2-5, with D perhaps TRBD1 (5 bases). The J call may not be correct, given that the DNA end is closer to TRBJ2-7. This CDR3 region has 17 residues. Per germline, CDR1 LNHDA and CDR2 SQIVND (reference sequence).

The rearrangement joins TRBV27 to TRBJ2-3, with 11 bases aligning to TRBD1. The J segment lost 5 bases and the V segment lost 3 bases, leaving 4 bases of the junction unmatched. Per germline, CDR1 MNHEY and CDR2 SMNVEV (reference sequence). There are 15 residues in the CDR3. DNA of the CDR3: TGTGCCAGCAGTTTGCGGACAGGGGGCAAAGATACGCAGTATTTT. This translates into CASSLRTGGKDTQYF.

This sequence joins TRBV9 and TRBJ1-2; 9 nucleotides match TRBD1. V lost 4 bases, J lost 6 bases, and 10 bases stayed unmatched. This CDR3 has 15 residues. The germline gives CDR1 SGDLS, CDR2 YYNGEE. The CDR3 is CASSPSTGGSDGYTF. Written as DNA, the CDR3 is TGTGCCAGCAGCCCGTCGACAGGGGGAAGCGATGGCTACACCTTC.

A single count supports this clone. The chain employs TRBV5-1 and TRBJ2-1; D is uncertain. Per the germline V gene, CDR1 is SGHRS and CDR2 is YFSETQ. CDR3 size: 11 residues. V was shortened by 5 bases and J by 8 bases, with 8 bases between the two germline ends. The CDR3 here is CASSRVDEQFF. The CDR3 DNA follows: TGCGCCAGCAGTCGAGTGGATGAGCAGTTCTTC.

The rearrangement links TRBV27 to TRBJ2-2, with D tentatively TRBD2 (6 bases). This CDR3 comprises 15 residues. Germline V CDR1 and CDR2: MNHEY, SMNVEV (reference sequence). With 2 bases removed from V and 1 base from J, the gap between germline ends came to 8 bases. The DNA of the CDR3 is TGTGCCAGCAGTTTAGCGGGAATGAACACCGGGGAGCTGTTTTTT. Translating it yields CASSLAGMNTGELFF.

The V call is TRBV9, the J call TRBJ2-2, with 9 bases aligning to TRBD2. With 3 bases clipped from V and 1 base from J, the junction kept 7 bases outside the gene matches. Germline lookup yields CDR1 SGDLS and CDR2 YYNGEE. This CDR3 has 17 residues. The CDR3 region has the DNA TGTGCCAGCAGCGGACTCCTAGCGGGGTGGAACACCGGGGAGCTGTTTTTT. This encodes CASSGLLAGWNTGELFF.

The gene calls are TRBV29-1 and TRBJ2-5; D remains ambiguous. This CDR3 contains 13 residues. Germline CDR1 SQVTM, CDR2 ANQGSEA. V lost 4 bases, J lost 5 bases, and 14 bases lay in between. DNA for the CDR3: TGCAGCGTTGCCGGGTCCTTCCAGGAGACCCAGTACTTC. Translated: CSVAGSFQETQYF.

The chain joins TRBV11-2 to TRBJ2-1; D remains unclear. Germline V gives CDR1 SGHAT, CDR2 FQNNGV. This CDR3 comprises 11 residues. The V gene lost 1 base and the J gene lost 9 bases, with 4 bases spanning the gap. The CDR3 DNA reads as TGTGCCAGCAGCTTAGGTATTGAGCAGTTCTTC. Amino acids: CASSLGIEQFF.

This clone has just one count. The genes are TRBV23-1 and TRBJ2-3, with D perhaps TRBD2 (6 bases). TRBV23-1 is known as an ORF, though its function is uncertain. Trimming cost V 0 bases and J 3 bases, with 13 bases left between them. CDR3 length: 16 amino acids. The CDR3 sequence is CASSQSGGSRTDTQYF. CDR3 nucleotide sequence: TGCGCCAGCAGTCAATCTGGAGGGAGTAGGACAGATACGCAGTATTTT.

This chain joins TRBV10-2 and TRBJ1-4; D is unresolved. CDR1 and CDR2 from the germline V gene are WSHSY and SAAADI. The V gene lost 0 bases and the J gene lost 3 bases, with 14 bases spanning the gap. The CDR3 totals 17 residues. Written as DNA, the CDR3 is TGCGCCAGCAGTGAGTCGAAAAGTCCGCGCTCTAATGAAAAACTGTTTTTT. Amino acids: CASSESKSPRSNEKLFF.

V gene TRBV7-9 combines with J gene TRBJ2-2; weak D call: TRBD1 (6 bases). CDR1 SEHNR and CDR2 FQNEAQ come from the germline V gene (reference sequence). The CDR3 is made up of 18 amino acids. V was cut by 5 bases and J by 5 bases, with 24 bases left in between. The CDR3 bases are TGTGCCAGCAGCCCACCCCGGGGACACCATGACCCTACCGGGGAGCTGTTTTTT. It specifies CASSPPRGHHDPTGELFF.

Notes on this clone: The identical CDR3 is also encoded by other nucleotide sequences in the sample. CDR3 in amino acids: CASSIGGGASYEQYF. The CDR3 bases are TGTGCCAGTAGTATAGGGGGGGGCGCTTCCTACGAGCAGTACTTC. The J gene is TRBJ2-7, the V gene TRBV19, with D maybe TRBD2 (7 bases). The germline V and J ends were trimmed by 1 base and 1 base, with 11 bases remaining between them. This CDR3 is built from 15 residues. Germline V gene lookup returns CDR1 LNHDA and CDR2 SQIVND (reference sequence).

This chain connects TRBV18 to TRBJ2-5; a weak D match, TRBD2 (6 bases). Germline CDR1 and CDR2: KGHSH and LQKENI. There are 13 residues in the CDR3. V shed 3 bases and J shed 8 bases, with 13 bases lying between them. The CDR3 DNA reads TGTGCCAGCTCACCGGCCATGGAGGGCACCCAGTACTTC. This translates into CASSPAMEGTQYF.

The CDR3 coding sequence is TGTGCCAGCTCACCGACCGGGACAGTAACCTACGAGCAGTACTTC. This encodes CASSPTGTVTYEQYF. V is TRBV18 and J is TRBJ2-7; 7 bases are shared with TRBD1. Germline V gene lookup returns CDR1 KGHSH and CDR2 LQKENI. This CDR3 has 15 amino acids. Trimming cost V 3 bases and J 2 bases; bases outside gene matches: 7.